These T cell receptor beta chains were read from a single sample in a study of blood T cell repertoires in COVID-19. Measured with immunoSEQ multiplex PCR; TCRdb has only the in-frame clones, and not every one. The table has 70,000 or so clones, around 90% seen once. Sequences were obtained from peripheral blood. The source is a human donor in a cohort sampled during active COVID-19. Each CDR3 is given with its conserved first and last residue. The order of the fields is clone size, V gene, J gene, D gene, CDR3 protein, CDR3 DNA. The D gene is left open where the match is weak. Clone size is not always given. Where it is, it says once, few, many or a class for expanded clones.

>-|TRBV7-3|TRBJ2-7|-
CASSLRGGAQYEQYF
TGTGCCAGCAGCTTAAGAGGGGGGGCCCAGTACGAGCAGTACTTC
>-|TRBV29-1|TRBJ1-5|-
CSALTGSNQPQHF
TGCAGCGCGTTGACTGGAAGCAATCAGCCCCAGCATTTT
>-|TRBV11-2|TRBJ1-2|-
CASSSNRDGGSYGYTF
TGTGCCAGCAGCTCGAACCGGGACGGGGGGTCCTATGGCTACACCTTC
>-|TRBV27|TRBJ2-1|-
CASSLKTTNEQFF
TGTGCCAGCAGTTTAAAGACTACGAATGAGCAGTTCTTC
>-|TRBV27|TRBJ2-7|-
CASSLTSSYEQYF
TGTGCCAGCAGTCTGACTAGCTCCTACGAGCAGTACTTC
>-|TRBV6-6|TRBJ1-6|-
CASSPGQTMYNSPLHF
TGTGCCAGCAGCCCAGGACAGACTATGTATAATTCACCCCTCCACTTT
>-|TRBV2|TRBJ1-1|-
CASRGRGDTEAFF
TGTGCCAGCAGAGGAAGGGGCGACACTGAAGCTTTCTTT
>-|TRBV7-9|TRBJ2-1|-
CASSWRKYNEQFF
TGTGCCAGCAGCTGGAGGAAGTACAATGAGCAGTTCTTC
>-|TRBV9|TRBJ2-6|TRBD1
CASSVGNRDRGPSGANVLTF
TGTGCCAGCAGCGTAGGGAACCGGGACAGGGGTCCCTCTGGGGCCAACGTCCTGACTTTC
>-|TRBV11-2|TRBJ1-2|TRBD1
CASSSIRGDRGRFYGYTF
TGTGCCAGCAGCTCGATTCGGGGGGACAGGGGGCGATTCTATGGCTACACCTTC
>few|TRBV7-2|TRBJ2-7|TRBD2
CASSLYTSGTYEQYF
TGTGCCAGCAGCTTATACACTAGCGGAACCTACGAGCAGTACTTC